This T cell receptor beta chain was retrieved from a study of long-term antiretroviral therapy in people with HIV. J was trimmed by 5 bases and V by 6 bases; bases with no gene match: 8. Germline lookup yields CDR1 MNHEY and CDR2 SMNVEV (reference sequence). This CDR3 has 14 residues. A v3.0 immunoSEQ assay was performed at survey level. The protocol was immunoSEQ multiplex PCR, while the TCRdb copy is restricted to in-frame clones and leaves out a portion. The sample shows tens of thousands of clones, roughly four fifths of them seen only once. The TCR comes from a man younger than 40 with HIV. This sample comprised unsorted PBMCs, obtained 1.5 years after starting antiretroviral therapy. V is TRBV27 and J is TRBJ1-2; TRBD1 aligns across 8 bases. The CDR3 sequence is CASRKGTGLYGYTF. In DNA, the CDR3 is TGTGCCAGCAGGAAGGGGACAGGATTATATGGCTACACCTTC.